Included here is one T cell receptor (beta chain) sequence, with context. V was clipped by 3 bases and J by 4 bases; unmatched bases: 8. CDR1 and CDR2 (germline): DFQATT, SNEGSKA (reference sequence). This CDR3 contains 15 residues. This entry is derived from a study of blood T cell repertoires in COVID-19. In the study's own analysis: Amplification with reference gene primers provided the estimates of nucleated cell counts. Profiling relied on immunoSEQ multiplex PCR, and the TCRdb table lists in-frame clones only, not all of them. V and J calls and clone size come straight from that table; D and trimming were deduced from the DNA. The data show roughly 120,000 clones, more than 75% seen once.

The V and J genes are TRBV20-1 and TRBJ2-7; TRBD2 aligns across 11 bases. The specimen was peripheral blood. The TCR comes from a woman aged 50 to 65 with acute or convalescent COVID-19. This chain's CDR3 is CSASPPTSGGYEQYF. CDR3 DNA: TGCAGTGCTAGTCCTCCTACTAGCGGGGGTTACGAGCAGTACTTC.